This T cell receptor (beta chain) was recorded in a study of T cell responses to AZD1222 COVID-19 vaccine (dated by TCRdb to the early 2020s). Turning to the overall study: Because spike-specific TCR depth and breadth did not differ between the two schedules, AZD1222 recipients who got a second dose at roughly 4 weeks were pooled with those who got a second dose at roughly 12 weeks. TCR sequencing was performed for roughly 250 trial participants, of whom roughly 200 were given two doses of AZD1222 and approximately 26 were given two doses of MenACWY control vaccine. Trial participants were enrolled by age into subgroups of 18-55, 56-69 and 70-plus years, and roughly 150, 30 and 60 TCR-sequenced participants, respectively, were included in these subgroups.

Overall study outcomes, separate from this receptor: Vaccine-associated CD4 TCRs spanned the whole spike protein, with dominant responses in regions 160-218 and 743-854. Epitopes outside the regions mutated in the B.1.351 and B.1.1.7 variants were reportedly recognized by nearly half of the unique spike-specific TCRs. Because no day 14 peak-response samples were available, the repertoires could be characterized only after the peak T cell response. Conclusions about previously exposed vaccinees are limited because only six or seven AZD1222 recipients were SARS-CoV-2 seropositive at baseline. Participants were mostly white British and included more females than males, and it was suggested by the authors that clonal diversity may have been underestimated. After two AZD1222 doses, both the breadth and the depth of spike-specific TCRs were significantly higher than at day 0 and than in MenACWY recipients. In the small 56-69-year group, the increase in depth fell short of significance, most likely because of low power.

The CDR3 covers 12 residues, taking in both the cysteine and the phenylalanine. The retained sequence is limited to the CDR3, 36 bases, with the frame set at the first base. The germline V gene yields MNHEY for CDR1 and SVGAGI for CDR2. At the junction V is shortened by 6 bases and J by 7 bases, with 10 bases in between. Remarks on this clone: No antigen is known for it. No quality values exist for individual bases; no much larger clone is one base distant.

The CDR3 regions of human TCRbeta chains were analyzed by immunosequencing. On the study's bioinformatics: TCRs in the repertoires were matched against a reference library of SARS-CoV-2-specific TCRs that had been generated with the MIRA antigen-specificity platform. Breadth meant the fraction of unique TCRs that were SARS-CoV-2-associated, whereas depth meant the fraction of total T cells that were SARS-CoV-2-associated. Using the MIRA data, each spike-specific TCR was assigned both to the spike region to which the TCR was reactive and to a CD4 or CD8 class. Log10-transformed breadth and depth values were compared by one-way ANOVA with Sidak's multiple comparisons tests. Entries here come from immuneACCESS through TCRdb and include only in-frame sequences with V and J called. Some clones fail to appear in such tables; in the studies checked, an unresolved V gene covers under half of the shortfall, and the cause of the remainder is unknown. For V, J and clone size, that table is used; D and trimming come from the DNA. The sample data list 100,000 to 150,000 clones, and approximately 89% of these were observed just once. The top ten hold around 5% of the sample.

The time point label for this specimen denotes: baseline before first vaccination. Vaccinee samples were obtained from the UK trials COV001 and COV002, which included a single-blind randomized controlled phase 2/3 trial of AZD1222 (ChAdOx1 nCoV-19) in healthy adults. For TCRbeta chain sequencing, PBMC samples were collected from trial participants at day 0 and at day 28 after the second dose. The sequence joins TRBV6-5 to TRBJ2-1; the D gene is perhaps TRBD1, on 6 matching bases. Sequencing used peripheral blood, obtained on day 0 of AZD1222 vaccination. This clonotype was sampled from an adult in good health. The DNA is TGTGCCAGCAGGCCTGGACAGAATGAGCAGTTCTTC. Protein translation: CASRPGQNEQFF.